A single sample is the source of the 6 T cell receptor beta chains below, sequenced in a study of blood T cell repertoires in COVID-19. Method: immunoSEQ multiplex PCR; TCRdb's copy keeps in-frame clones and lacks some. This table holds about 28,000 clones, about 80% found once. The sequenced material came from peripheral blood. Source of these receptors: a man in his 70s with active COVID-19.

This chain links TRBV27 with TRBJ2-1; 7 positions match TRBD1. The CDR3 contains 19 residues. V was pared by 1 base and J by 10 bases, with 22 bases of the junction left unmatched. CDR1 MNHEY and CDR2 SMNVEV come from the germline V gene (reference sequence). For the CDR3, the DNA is TGTGCCAGCAGTTTATATCGCTATGACAGGGTCCTACTTAGCTCCGAGCAGTTCTTC. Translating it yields CASSLYRYDRVLLSSEQFF.

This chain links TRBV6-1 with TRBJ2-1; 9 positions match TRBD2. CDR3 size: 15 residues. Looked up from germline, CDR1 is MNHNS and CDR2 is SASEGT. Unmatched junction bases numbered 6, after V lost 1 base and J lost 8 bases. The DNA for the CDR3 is TGTGCCAGCAGTGAAGGTAGCGGGGGTTTCGATGAGCAGTTCTTC. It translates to CASSEGSGGFDEQFF.

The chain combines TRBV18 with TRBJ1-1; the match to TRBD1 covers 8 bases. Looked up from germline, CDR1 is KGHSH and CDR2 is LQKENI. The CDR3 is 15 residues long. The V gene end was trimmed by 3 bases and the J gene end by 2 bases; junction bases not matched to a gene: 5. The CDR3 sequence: CASSPTTGENTEAFF. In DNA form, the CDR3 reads TGTGCCAGCTCACCGACGACAGGGGAAAACACTGAAGCTTTCTTT.

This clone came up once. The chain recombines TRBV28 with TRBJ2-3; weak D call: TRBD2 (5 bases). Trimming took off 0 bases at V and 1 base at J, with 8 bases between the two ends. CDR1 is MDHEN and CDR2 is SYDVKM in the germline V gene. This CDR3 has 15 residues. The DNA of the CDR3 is TGTGCCAGCAGTTTATGGACCGGGGGCACAGATACGCAGTATTTT. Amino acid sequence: CASSLWTGGTDTQYF.

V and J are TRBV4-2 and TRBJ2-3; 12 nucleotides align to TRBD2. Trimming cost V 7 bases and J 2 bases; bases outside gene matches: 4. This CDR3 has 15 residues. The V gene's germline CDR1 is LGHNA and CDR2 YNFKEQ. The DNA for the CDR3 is TGTGCCAGCAACCGACTAGCGGGGGCCACAGATACGCAGTATTTT. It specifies CASNRLAGATDTQYF.

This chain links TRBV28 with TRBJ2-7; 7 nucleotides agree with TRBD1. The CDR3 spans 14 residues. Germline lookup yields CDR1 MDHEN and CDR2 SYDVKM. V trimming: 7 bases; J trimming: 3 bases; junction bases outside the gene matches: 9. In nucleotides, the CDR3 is TGTGCCAGCACCGACGACAGGGATGTCTACGAGCAGTACTTC. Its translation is CASTDDRDVYEQYF.